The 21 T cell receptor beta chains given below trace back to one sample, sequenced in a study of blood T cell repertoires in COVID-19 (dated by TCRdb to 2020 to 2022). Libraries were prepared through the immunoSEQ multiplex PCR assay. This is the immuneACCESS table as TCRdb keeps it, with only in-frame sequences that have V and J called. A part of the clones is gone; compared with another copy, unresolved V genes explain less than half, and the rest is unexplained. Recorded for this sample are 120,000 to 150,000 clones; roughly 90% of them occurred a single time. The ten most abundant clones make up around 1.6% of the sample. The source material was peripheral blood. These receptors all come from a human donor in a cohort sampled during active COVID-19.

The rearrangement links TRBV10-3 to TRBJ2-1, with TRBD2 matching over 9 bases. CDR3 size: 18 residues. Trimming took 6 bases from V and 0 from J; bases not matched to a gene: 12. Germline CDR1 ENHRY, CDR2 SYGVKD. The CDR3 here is CAISASGGIPSSYNEQFF. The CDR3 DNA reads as TGTGCCATCAGCGCAAGCGGGGGGATTCCAAGCTCCTACAATGAGCAGTTCTTC.

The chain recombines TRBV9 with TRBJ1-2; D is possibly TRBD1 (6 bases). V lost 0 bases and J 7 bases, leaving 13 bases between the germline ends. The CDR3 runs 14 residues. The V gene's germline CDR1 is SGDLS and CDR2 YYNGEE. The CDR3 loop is CASSVGGRGGGYTF. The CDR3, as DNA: TGTGCCAGCAGCGTAGGTGGCAGGGGTGGTGGCTACACCTTC.

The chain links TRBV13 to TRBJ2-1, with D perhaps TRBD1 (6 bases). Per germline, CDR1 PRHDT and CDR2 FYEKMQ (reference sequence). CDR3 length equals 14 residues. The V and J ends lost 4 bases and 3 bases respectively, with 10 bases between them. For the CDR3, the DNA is TGTGCCAGCAGCTCGGACAGCTACTACAATGAGCAGTTCTTC. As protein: CASSSDSYYNEQFF.

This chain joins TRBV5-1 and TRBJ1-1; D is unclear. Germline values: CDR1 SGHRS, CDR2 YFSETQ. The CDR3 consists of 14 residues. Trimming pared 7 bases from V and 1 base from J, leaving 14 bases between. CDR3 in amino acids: CASAPLTPNTEAFF. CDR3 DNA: TGCGCCAGCGCTCCCTTGACACCGAACACTGAAGCTTTCTTT.

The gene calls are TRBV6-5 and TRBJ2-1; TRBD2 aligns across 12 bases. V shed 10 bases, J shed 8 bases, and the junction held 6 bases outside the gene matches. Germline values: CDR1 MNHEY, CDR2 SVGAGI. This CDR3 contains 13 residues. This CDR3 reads CAISTSGGYEQFF. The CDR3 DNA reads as TGTGCCATTTCGACTAGCGGGGGATATGAGCAGTTCTTC.

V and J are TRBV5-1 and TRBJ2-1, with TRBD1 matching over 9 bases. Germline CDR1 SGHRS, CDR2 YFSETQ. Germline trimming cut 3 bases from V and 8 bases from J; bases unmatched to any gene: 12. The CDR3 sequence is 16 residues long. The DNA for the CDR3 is TGCGCCAGCAGCTGGGCCGGGACAGGGTATCCGGATGAGCAGTTCTTC. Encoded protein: CASSWAGTGYPDEQFF.

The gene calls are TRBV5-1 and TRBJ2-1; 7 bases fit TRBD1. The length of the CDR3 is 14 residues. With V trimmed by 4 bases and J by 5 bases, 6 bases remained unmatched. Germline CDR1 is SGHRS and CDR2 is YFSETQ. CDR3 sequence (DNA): TGCGCCAGCAGCGATTGGACAGGTAACAATGAGCAGTTCTTC. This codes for CASSDWTGNNEQFF. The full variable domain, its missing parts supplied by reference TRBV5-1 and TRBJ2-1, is KAGVTQTPRYLIKTRGQQVTLSCSPISGHRSVSWYQQTPGQGLQFLFEYFSETQRNKGNFPGRFSGRQFSNSRSEMNVSTLELGDSALYLCASSDWTGNNEQFFGPGTRLTVL.

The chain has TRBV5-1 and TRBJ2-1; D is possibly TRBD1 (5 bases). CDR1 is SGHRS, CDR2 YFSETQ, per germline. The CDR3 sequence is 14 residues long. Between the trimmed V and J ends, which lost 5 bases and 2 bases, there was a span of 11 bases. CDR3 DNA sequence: TGCGCCAGCAGTTCGCAGGGAACCTACAATGAGCAGTTCTTC. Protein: CASSSQGTYNEQFF.

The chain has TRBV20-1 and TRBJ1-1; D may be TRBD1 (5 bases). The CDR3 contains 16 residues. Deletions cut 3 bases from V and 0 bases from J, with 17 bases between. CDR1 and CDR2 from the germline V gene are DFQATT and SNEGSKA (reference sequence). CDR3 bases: TGCAGTGCTAGTCGGGCAGGGAAGGAGATGAACACTGAAGCTTTCTTT. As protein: CSASRAGKEMNTEAFF.

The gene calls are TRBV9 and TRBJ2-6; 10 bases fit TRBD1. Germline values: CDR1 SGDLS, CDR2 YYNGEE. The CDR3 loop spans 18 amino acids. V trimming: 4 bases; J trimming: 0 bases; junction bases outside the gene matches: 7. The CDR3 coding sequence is TGTGCCAGCAGCCCTCGGACAGGGGGGTTCTCTGGGGCCAACGTCCTGACTTTC. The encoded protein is CASSPRTGGFSGANVLTF.

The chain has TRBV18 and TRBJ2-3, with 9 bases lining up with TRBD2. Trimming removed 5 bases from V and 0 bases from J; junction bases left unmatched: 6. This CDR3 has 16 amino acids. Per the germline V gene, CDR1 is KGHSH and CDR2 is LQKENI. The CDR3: CASSFTSGLSTDTQYF. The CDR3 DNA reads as TGTGCCAGCTCATTCACTAGCGGGTTGAGCACAGATACGCAGTATTTT.

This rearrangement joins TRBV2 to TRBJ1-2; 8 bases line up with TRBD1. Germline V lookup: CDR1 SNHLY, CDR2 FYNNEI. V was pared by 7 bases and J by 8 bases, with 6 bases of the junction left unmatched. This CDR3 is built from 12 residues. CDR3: CASIGQGGGYTF. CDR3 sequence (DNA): TGTGCCAGCATCGGACAGGGCGGAGGCTACACCTTC.

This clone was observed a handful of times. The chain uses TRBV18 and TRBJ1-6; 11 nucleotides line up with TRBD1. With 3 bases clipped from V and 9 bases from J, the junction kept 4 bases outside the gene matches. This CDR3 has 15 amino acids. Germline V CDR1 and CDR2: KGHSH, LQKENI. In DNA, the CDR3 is TGTGCCAGCTCACCCACGGACAGGGGGCCTTCACCCCTCCACTTT. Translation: CASSPTDRGPSPLHF.

The CDR3 here is CASSLVRNEQFF. The CDR3 DNA reads as TGTGCCAGCAGCTTGGTCAGGAATGAGCAGTTCTTC. This chain uses TRBV5-6 with TRBJ2-1, with unresolved D. Trimming took 0 bases from V and 7 from J, leaving 5 bases between them. The germline CDR1 and CDR2 sequences are SGHDT and YYEEEE. The CDR3 length is 12 residues. Full variable domain (rest looked up from reference TRBV5-6 and TRBJ2-1): DAGVTQSPTHLIKTRGQQVTLRCSPKSGHDTVSWYQQALGQGPQFIFQYYEEEERQRGNFPDRFSGHQFPNYSSELNVNALLLGDSALYLCASSLVRNEQFFGPGTRLTVL.

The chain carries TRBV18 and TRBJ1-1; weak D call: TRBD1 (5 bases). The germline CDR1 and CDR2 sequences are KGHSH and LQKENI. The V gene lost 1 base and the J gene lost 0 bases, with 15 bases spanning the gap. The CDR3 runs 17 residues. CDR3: CASSPRPGSPMNTEAFF. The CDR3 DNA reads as TGTGCCAGCTCACCACGTCCAGGGTCCCCTATGAACACTGAAGCTTTCTTT. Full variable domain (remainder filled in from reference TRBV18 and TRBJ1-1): NAGVMQNPRHLVRRRGQEARLRCSPMKGHSHVYWYRQLPEEGLKFMVYLQKENIIDESGMPKERFSAEFPKEGPSILRIQQVVRGDSAAYFCASSPRPGSPMNTEAFFGQGTRLTVV.

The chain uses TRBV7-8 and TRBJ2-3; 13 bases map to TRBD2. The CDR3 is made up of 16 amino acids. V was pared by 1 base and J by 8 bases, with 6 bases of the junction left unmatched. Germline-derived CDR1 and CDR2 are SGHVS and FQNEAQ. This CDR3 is CASSLGLAGGSGTQYF. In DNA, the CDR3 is TGTGCCAGCAGCTTAGGACTAGCGGGGGGCAGTGGTACGCAGTATTTT. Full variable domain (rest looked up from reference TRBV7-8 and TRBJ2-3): GAGVSQSPRYKVAKRGQDVALRCDPISGHVSLFWYQQALGQGPEFLTYFQNEAQLDKSGLPSDRFFAERPEGSVSTLKIQRTQQEDSAVYLCASSLGLAGGSGTQYFGPGTRLTVL.

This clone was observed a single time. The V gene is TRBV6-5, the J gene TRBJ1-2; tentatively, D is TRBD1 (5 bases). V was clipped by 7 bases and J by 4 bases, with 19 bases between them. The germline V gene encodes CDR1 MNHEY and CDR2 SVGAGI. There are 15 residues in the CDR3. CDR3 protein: CASTINLGRSYGYTF. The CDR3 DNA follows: TGTGCCAGCACCATCAACTTGGGGCGCAGCTATGGCTACACCTTC.

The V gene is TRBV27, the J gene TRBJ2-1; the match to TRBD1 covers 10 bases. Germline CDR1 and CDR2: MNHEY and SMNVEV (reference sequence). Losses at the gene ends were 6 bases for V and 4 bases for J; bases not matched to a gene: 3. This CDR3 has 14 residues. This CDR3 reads CASSDRGHYNEQFF. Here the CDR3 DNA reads TGTGCCAGCAGCGACAGGGGGCATTACAATGAGCAGTTCTTC.

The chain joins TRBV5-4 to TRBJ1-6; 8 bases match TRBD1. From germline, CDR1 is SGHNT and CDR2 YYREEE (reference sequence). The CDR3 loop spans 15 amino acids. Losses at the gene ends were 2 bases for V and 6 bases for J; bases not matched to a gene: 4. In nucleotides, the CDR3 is TGTGCCAGCAGCTTCAGGGGGCTTCTTAATTCACCCCTCCACTTT. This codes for CASSFRGLLNSPLHF.

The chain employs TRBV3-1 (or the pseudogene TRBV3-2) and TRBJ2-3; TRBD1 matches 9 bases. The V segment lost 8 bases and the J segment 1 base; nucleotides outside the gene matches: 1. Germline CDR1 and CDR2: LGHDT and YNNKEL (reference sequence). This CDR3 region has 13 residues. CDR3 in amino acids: CASRDRGTDTQYF. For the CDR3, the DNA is TGTGCCAGCCGGGACAGGGGCACAGATACGCAGTATTTT.

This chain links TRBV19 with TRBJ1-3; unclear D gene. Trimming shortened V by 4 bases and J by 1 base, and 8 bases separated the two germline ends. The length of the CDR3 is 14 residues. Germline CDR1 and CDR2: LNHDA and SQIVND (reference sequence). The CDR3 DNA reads TGTGCCAGTAGTAGTCAGGTGTCTGGAAACACCATATATTTT. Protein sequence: CASSSQVSGNTIYF. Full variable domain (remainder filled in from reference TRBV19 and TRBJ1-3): DGGITQSPKYLFRKEGQNVTLSCEQNLNHDAMYWYRQDPGQGLRLIYYSQIVNDFQKGDIAEGYSVSREKKESFPLTVTSAQKNPTAFYLCASSSQVSGNTIYFGEGSWLTVV.